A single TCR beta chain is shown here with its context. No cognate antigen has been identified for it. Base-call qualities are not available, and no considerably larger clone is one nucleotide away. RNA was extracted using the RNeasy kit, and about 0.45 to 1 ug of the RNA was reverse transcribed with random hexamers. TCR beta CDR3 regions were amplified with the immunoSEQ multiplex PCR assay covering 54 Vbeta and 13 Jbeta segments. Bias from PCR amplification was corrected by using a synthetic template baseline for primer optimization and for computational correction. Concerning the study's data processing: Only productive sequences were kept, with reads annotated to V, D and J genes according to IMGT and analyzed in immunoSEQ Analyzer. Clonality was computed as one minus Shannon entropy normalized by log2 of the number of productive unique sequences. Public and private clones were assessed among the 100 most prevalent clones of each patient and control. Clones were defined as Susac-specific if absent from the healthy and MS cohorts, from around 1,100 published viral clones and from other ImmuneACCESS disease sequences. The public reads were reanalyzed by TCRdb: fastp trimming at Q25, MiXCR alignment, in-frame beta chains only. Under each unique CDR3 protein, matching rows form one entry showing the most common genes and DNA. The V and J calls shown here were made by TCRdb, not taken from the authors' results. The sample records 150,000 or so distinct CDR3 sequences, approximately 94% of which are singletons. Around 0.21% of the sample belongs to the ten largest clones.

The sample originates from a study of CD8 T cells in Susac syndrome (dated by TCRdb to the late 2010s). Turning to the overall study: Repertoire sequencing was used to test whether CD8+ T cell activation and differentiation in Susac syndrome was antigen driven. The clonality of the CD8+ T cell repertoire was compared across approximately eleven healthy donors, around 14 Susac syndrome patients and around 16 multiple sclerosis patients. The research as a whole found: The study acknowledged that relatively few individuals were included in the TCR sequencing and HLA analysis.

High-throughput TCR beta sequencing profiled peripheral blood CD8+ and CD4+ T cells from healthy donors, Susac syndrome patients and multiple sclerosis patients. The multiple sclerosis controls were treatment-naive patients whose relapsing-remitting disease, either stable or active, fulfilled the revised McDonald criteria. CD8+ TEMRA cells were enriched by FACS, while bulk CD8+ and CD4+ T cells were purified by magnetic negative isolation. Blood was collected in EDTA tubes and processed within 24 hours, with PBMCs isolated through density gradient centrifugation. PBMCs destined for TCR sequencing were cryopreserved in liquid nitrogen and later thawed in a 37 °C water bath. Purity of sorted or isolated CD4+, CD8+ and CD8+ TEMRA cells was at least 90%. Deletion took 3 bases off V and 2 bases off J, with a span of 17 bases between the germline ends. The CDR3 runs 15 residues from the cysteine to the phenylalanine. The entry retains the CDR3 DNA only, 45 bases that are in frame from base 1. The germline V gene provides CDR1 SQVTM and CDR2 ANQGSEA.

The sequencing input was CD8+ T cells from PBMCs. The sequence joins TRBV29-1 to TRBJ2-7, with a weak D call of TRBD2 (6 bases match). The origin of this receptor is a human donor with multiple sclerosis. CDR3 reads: CSVEGRGGNTYEQYF. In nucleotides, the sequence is TGCAGCGTTGAGGGCCGAGGAGGGAATACCTACGAGCAGTACTTC.